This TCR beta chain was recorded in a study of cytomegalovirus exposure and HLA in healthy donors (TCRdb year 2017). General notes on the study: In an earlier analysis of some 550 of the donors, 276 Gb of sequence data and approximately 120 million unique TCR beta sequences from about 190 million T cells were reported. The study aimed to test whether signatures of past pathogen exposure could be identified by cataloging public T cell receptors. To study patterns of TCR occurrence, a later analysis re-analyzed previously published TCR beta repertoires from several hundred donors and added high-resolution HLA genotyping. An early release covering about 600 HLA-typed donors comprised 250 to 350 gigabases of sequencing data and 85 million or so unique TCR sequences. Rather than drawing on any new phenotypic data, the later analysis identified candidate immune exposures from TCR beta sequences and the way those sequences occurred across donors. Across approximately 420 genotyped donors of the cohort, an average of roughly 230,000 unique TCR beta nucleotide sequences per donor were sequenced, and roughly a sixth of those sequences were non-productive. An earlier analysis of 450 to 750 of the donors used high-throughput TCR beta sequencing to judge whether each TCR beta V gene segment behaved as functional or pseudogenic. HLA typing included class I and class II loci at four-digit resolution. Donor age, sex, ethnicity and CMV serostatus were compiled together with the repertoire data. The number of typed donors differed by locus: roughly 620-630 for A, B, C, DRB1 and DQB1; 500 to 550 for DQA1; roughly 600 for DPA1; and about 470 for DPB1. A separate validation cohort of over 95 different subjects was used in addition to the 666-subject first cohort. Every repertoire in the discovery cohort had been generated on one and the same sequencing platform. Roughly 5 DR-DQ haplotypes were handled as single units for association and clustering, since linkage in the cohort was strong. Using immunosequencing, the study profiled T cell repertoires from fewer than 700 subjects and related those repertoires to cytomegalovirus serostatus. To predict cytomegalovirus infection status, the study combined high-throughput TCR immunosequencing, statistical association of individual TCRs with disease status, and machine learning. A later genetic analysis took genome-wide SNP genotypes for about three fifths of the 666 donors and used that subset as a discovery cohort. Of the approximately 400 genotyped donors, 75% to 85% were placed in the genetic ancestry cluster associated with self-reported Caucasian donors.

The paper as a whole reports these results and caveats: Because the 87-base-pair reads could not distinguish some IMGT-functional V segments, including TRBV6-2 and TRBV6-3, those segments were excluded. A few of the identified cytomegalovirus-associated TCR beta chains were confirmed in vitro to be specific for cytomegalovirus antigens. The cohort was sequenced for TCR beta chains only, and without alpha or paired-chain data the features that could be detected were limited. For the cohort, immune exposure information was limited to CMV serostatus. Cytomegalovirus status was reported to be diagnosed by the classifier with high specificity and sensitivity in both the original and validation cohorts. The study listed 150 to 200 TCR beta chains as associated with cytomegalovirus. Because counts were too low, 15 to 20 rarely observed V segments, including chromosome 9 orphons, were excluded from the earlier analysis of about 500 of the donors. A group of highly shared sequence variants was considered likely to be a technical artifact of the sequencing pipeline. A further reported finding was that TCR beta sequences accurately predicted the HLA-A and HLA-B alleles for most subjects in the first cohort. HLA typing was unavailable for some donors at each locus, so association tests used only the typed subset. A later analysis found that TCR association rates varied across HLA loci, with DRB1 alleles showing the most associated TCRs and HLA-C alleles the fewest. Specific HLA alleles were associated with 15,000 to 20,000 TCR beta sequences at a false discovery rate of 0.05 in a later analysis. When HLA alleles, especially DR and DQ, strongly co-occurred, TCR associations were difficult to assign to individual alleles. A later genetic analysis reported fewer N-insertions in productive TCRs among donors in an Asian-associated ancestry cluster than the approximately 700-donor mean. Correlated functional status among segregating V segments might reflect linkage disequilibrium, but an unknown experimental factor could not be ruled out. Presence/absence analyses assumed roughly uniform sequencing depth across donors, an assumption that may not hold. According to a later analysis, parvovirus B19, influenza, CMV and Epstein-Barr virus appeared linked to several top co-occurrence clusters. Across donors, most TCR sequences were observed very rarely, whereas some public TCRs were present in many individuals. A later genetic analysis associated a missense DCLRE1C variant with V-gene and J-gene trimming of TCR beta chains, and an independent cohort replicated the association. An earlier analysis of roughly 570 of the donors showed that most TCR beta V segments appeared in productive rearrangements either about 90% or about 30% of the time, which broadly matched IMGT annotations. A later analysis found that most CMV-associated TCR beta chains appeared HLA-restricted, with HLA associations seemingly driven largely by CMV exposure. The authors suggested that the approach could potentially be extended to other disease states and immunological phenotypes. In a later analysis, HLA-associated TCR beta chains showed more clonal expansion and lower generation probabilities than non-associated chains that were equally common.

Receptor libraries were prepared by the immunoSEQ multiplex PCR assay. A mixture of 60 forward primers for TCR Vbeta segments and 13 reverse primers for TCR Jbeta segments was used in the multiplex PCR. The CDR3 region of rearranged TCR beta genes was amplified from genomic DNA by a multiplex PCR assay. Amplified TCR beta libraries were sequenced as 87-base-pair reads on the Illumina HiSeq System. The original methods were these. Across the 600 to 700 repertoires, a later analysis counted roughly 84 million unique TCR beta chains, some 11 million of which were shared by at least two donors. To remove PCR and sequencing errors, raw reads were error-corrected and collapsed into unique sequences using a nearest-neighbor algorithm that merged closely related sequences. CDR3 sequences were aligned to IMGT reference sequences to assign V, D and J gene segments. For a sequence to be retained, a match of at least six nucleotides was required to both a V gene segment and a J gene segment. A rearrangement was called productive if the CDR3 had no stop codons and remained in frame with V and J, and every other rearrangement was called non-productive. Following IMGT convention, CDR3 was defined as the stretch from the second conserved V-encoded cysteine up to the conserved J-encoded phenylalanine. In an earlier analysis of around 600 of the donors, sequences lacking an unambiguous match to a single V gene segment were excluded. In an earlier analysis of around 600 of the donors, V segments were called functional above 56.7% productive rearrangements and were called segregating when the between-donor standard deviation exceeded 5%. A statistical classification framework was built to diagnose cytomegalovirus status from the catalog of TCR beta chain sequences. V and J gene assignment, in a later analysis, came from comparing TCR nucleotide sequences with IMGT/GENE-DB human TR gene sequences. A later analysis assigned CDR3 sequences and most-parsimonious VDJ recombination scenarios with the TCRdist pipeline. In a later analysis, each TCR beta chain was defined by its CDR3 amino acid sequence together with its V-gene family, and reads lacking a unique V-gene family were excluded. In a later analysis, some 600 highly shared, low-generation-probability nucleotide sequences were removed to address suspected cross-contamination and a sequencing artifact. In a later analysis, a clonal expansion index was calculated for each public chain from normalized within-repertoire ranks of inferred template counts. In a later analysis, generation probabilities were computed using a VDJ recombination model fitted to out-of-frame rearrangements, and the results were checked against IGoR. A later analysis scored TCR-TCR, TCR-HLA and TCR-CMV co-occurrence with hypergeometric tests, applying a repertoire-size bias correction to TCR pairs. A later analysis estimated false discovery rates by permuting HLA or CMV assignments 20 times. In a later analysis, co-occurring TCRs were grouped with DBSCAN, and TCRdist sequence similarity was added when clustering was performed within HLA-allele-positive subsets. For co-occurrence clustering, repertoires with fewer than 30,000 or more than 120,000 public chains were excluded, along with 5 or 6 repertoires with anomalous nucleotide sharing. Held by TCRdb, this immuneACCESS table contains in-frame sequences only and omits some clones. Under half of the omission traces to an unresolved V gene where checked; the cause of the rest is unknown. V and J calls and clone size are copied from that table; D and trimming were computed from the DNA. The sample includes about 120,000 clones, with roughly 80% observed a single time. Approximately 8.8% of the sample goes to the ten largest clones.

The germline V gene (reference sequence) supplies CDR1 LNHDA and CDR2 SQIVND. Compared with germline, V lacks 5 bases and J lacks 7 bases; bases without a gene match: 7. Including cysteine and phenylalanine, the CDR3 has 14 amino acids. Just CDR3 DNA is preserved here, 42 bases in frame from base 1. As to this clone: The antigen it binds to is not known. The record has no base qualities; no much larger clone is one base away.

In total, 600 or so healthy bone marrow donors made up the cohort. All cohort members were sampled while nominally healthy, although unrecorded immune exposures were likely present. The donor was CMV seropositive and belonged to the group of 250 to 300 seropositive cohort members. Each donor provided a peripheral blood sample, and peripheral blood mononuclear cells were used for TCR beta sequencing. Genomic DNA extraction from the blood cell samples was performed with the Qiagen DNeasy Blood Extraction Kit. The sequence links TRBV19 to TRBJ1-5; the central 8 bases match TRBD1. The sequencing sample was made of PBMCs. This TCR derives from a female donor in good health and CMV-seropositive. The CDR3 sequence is CASSSGQARQPQHF. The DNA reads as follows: TGTGCCAGTAGTTCGGGACAGGCGCGGCAGCCCCAGCATTTT.